This T cell receptor (beta chain) was obtained from a study of T cells after yellow fever vaccination. This clonotype has only a few counts. Via MiXCR, TCRdb re-called the 5' RACE reads, giving one row per CDR3 protein. The sample includes about 350,000 distinct CDR3 sequences, around 10% of them seen just once. Trimming took 5 bases from V and 1 from J; bases not matched to a gene: 3. Germline CDR1 MNHEY, CDR2 SMNVEV (reference sequence). The CDR3 spans 16 residues. This specimen was PBMCs, taken on the day of the first yellow fever vaccination. The rearrangement uses TRBV27 and TRBJ2-2; 11 positions agree with TRBD2. The source is a man between 18 and 29 years old who received the YFV17D yellow fever vaccine. CDR3 sequence: CASSETSGVNTGELFF. The CDR3 DNA reads as TGTGCCAGCAGTGAGACTAGCGGGGTGAACACCGGGGAGCTGTTTTTT.